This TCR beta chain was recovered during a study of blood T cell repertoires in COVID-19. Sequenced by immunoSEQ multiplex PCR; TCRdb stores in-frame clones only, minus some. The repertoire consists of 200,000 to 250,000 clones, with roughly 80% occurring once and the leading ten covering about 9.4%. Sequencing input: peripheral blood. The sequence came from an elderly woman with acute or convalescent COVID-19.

In DNA form, the CDR3 reads TGTGCCAGCAGCCGGGGGGATAATTCACCCCTCCACTTT. Residues: CASSRGDNSPLHF. The chain employs TRBV9 and TRBJ1-6, with D perhaps matching TRBD1 (5 bases). The CDR3 has 13 amino acids. V lost 4 bases, J lost 5 bases, and 7 bases lay in between. The germline V gene has CDR1 SGDLS and CDR2 YYNGEE.